A selection of T cell receptor beta chains follows, all from one sample in a study of blood T cell repertoires in COVID-19. Measured with immunoSEQ multiplex PCR; TCRdb has only the in-frame clones, and not every one. This sample yields approximately 460,000 clones, of which 89% are seen a single time; 0.8% to 0.9% belongs to the top ten. Material for sequencing was peripheral blood. All receptors come from a man younger than 35 with COVID-19, enrolled during active disease. Each CDR3 is given with its conserved first and last residue. The D gene is left open where the match is weak.

v_call d_call cdr3_aa
TRBV30 . CAWIRAVGGTLGDTQYF
TRBV5-4 TRBD2 CASSLDRLAGVHEQYF
TRBV24-1 TRBD1 CATLQSGTEETQYF
TRBV6-5 TRBD1 CASSTGTANYGYTF
TRBV19 . CASSPQGLETQYF
TRBV6-1 TRBD2 CASSEGLASYEQYF
TRBV9 TRBD2 CASSLDVAGTYEQYF
TRBV3-1/TRBV3-2 . CASSQDVRNVHYGYTF
TRBV4-1 . CASSPGLTNYGGYTF
TRBV11-2 TRBD1 CASSVDRGWNEKLFF
TRBV7-8 TRBD1 CASSLPTGAGGANVLTF
TRBV3-1/TRBV3-2 . CASSQDAVNYGYTF
TRBV24-1 TRBD2 CATSSSGGGRPELFF
TRBV29-1 . CSVVSGAGRDTQYF
TRBV4-2 . CASSPPNSGYNTGELFF
TRBV25-1 . CASSARVGGYGYTF
TRBV5-4 TRBD1 CASSEPDRVETQYF
TRBV11-3 . CASSRAGGDTEAFF
TRBV7-6 . CASSLPDTNTEAFF
TRBV3-1/TRBV3-2 TRBD2 CASSQLSGRAGNEQFF
TRBV2 . CASSVGRGPNTGELFF
TRBV27 TRBD1 CASSLHGQGNTGELFF
TRBV4-1 TRBD2 CASSQGIISGRGNIQYF
TRBV4-1 . CASSQDSTGFGYGYTF
TRBV6-5 TRBD1 CASMRTGRETQYF
TRBV19 . CASSNPGSEQYF
TRBV19 . CASSPEEGTPRLKQYF
TRBV19 TRBD1 CARHRDRSYEQYF
TRBV5-1 . CASSPDSWMYTF
TRBV4-1 . CASSPTPHAAAGSYEQYF
TRBV9 . CASTARRDTYNEQFF
TRBV19 TRBD2 CASSFRGGTSGAYEQYF
TRBV5-1 TRBD2 CASSFPSSGRAGGELFF
TRBV5-1 . CASSPTGYQPQHF
TRBV11-2 . CASSPRENTDTQYF
TRBV6-5 . CASRKDSLANGYTF
TRBV11-2 . CASSDWMGTLNTGELFF
TRBV5-8 . CASSLAQNYGYTF
TRBV7-9 . CASSLDGGSTEAFF
TRBV6-2/TRBV6-3 TRBD2 CASSKRGLAVTYEQYF
TRBV28 TRBD1 CASSIGTGSYNEQFF
TRBV7-9 . CASSLEAFF
TRBV11-2 . CASSSGIGSRETQYF
TRBV3-1/TRBV3-2 TRBD2 CASTSGITDTQYF
TRBV19 TRBD2 CASSYAGTSGRMDTQYF
TRBV5-4 . CASSLGGGEQYF
TRBV5-4 TRBD2 CASSGRAEVETQYF
TRBV3-1/TRBV3-2 . CASSTGDSGEKLFF
TRBV6-5 . CASSFGRTSPLHF